The present TCR beta chain was sequenced within a study of T cell changes during pregnancy in multiple sclerosis. Germline-derived CDR1 and CDR2 are MNHNS and SASEGT. The ends were cut back, 2 bases at V and 1 base at J, with 5 bases in the middle. The CDR3 sequence is 14 residues long. The method was immunoSEQ multiplex PCR; TCRdb's version includes in-frame clones alone and lacks a portion of them. The sample carries 40,000 to 50,000 clones, 80% to 90% recorded once. The sequencing used CD4+ T cells from peripheral blood mononuclear cells, collected in the first trimester of pregnancy. The receptor was isolated from a female donor with multiple sclerosis, enrolled in a pregnancy study. This chain uses TRBV6-1 with TRBJ2-2; D is ambiguous. CDR3 loop: CASSESRNTGELFF. The CDR3 DNA sequence: TGTGCCAGCAGTGAATCGAGGAACACCGGGGAGCTGTTTTTT.